The subject of this entry is one T cell receptor (beta chain). Germline-derived CDR1 and CDR2 are LGHNA and YSLEER. V shed 2 bases and J 3 bases; nucleotides not matched to a gene: 2. The CDR3 is 15 amino acids. This sample was taken from a study of T cell changes during pregnancy in multiple sclerosis. The table came from immunoSEQ multiplex PCR; TCRdb's copy has only in-frame clones and leaves some out. In the table there are 40,000 or so clones, about nine tenths of which are singletons. The J gene is TRBJ2-1, the V gene TRBV4-3, with 9 bases lining up with TRBD1. This sequence originates from a female donor with multiple sclerosis, enrolled in a pregnancy study. The material sequenced was CD8+ T cells from peripheral blood mononuclear cells, taken in the second trimester of pregnancy. The CDR3: CASSQTGGYYNEQFF. The CDR3 coding sequence is TGCGCCAGCAGCCAAACAGGGGGCTACTACAATGAGCAGTTCTTC.